This T cell receptor beta chain was observed in a study of blood T cell repertoires in COVID-19. Sequencing was performed with immunoSEQ multiplex PCR; in TCRdb, only in-frame clones are kept and a portion is missing. This sample has approximately 290,000 clones; around nine tenths occur once, and the top ten carry around 0.84%. CDR1 LGHNA and CDR2 YNFKEQ come from the germline V gene. The CDR3 contains 13 residues. Germline trimming cut 0 bases from V and 7 bases from J; bases unmatched to any gene: 0. V is TRBV4-2 and J is TRBJ1-2; 9 nucleotides match TRBD1. This clonotype was sampled from a man aged 30-40 years with acute or convalescent COVID-19. The specimen was peripheral blood. The CDR3 sequence is CASSQETGGGYTF. The CDR3 DNA is TGTGCCAGCAGCCAAGAGACAGGGGGTGGCTACACCTTC.